One T cell receptor beta chain is described in this entry. These data belong to a study of OX40 agonist ivuxolimab in advanced cancers. With 2 bases removed from V and 1 base from J, the gap between germline ends came to 12 bases. The germline gives CDR1 MNHEY, CDR2 SMNVEV (reference sequence). This CDR3 comprises 15 residues. Sequencing used immunoSEQ multiplex PCR; TCRdb keeps in-frame clones, though not all of them. The sample yields roughly 45,000 clones, more than 75% seen once. The chain joins TRBV27 to TRBJ2-7; D call uncertain. This receptor was taken from an adult with an advanced solid tumor such as melanoma, head and neck, liver or kidney cancer. Sequencing was performed on CD4+ or CD8+ T cells sorted from blood, taken in a trial of the OX40 agonist ivuxolimab. The CDR3 region is CASSLDGSLSYEQYF. CDR3 DNA: TGTGCCAGCAGTTTAGACGGCAGCCTTTCCTACGAGCAGTACTTC.